Presented here are 19 T cell receptor beta chains from one specimen sequenced in a study of blood T cells in healthy people across ages. Through a sample-barcoded 5' primer and a J-beta primer mix, a second PCR was run for about 6 to 11 cycles. One entry per CDR3 protein results from TCRdb running MiXCR on the 5' RACE reads. This sample has around 1,800,000 distinct CDR3 sequences, with roughly two fifths found just once. The specimen sequenced was blood. These receptors all come from a human donor in good health.

The chain couples TRBV7-2 to TRBJ2-5; 7 bases line up with TRBD1. V shed 4 bases, J shed 4 bases, and the junction held 9 bases outside the gene matches. Germline CDR1 SGHTA, CDR2 FQGNSA. The CDR3 consists of 15 residues. The CDR3 DNA reads TGTGCCAGCAGCTCCGACAGGGAAGGGTCAGAGACCCAGTACTTC. Its translation is CASSSDREGSETQYF.

Concerning this clonotype itself: Sequence at one end of the junction differs from germline and may be a read error. The CDR3 region is CASSVAASSHNEQFF. In DNA form, the CDR3 reads TGTGCCAGCAGCGTAGCGGCGAGCTCCCACAATGAGCAGTTCTTC. This sequence joins TRBV9 and TRBJ2-1; D unclear. This CDR3 comprises 15 residues. Germline V gene lookup returns CDR1 SGDLS and CDR2 YYNGEE.

This chain uses TRBV7-2 with TRBJ2-7; 8 nucleotides agree with TRBD1. Germline lookup yields CDR1 SGHTA and CDR2 FQGNSA. The length of the CDR3 is 14 residues. The ends lost 5 bases at V and 12 bases at J; junction bases unmatched: 15. CDR3 nucleotide sequence: TGTGCCAGCAGCGCGCGACAGGGGTTATCAAGTACGTACTTC. The encoded protein is CASSARQGLSSTYF.

The J gene is TRBJ2-1, the V gene TRBV6-2 or TRBV6-3, with D maybe TRBD1 (5 bases). The V end lost 2 bases, the J end lost 5 bases, and 13 bases lay between the germline ends. CDR3 size: 15 residues. Germline V lookup: CDR1 MNHEY, CDR2 SVGEGT. Written as DNA, the CDR3 is TGTGCCAGCAGTTACCCCCAGGGATCCCACAATGAGCAGTTCTTC. Translation gives CASSYPQGSHNEQFF.

The chain is built from TRBV10-3 and TRBJ2-7; 7 bases are a match to TRBD2. V dropped 3 bases and J dropped 2; count of bases not matched to a gene: 4. The CDR3 sequence is 14 residues long. Germline loops: CDR1 ENHRY, CDR2 SYGVKD. In nucleotides, the CDR3 is TGTGCCATCAGTGAACCCGGGACTACCTACGAGCAGTACTTC. The encoded protein is CAISEPGTTYEQYF.

This clonotype has more than one count but fewer than ten. The V call is TRBV6-6, the J call TRBJ1-4, with D perhaps TRBD1 (6 bases). CDR1 is MNHNY and CDR2 is SVGAGI in the germline V gene (reference sequence). The CDR3 consists of 15 residues. V was cut by 2 bases and J by 8 bases, with 15 bases left in between. CDR3 loop: CASSYGDIFGEKLFF. CDR3 in DNA: TGTGCCAGCAGTTACGGGGACATTTTTGGGGAAAAACTGTTTTTT.

In this sample, this clonotype turned up a few times. The chain links TRBV4-3 to TRBJ1-1; D unresolved. The CDR3 totals 14 residues. The germline CDR1 and CDR2 sequences are LGHNA and YSLEER. V lost 1 base and J lost 1, with 7 bases in between. The CDR3 DNA sequence: TGCGCCAGCAGCCAAGCTCGGAGGAACACTGAAGCTTTCTTT. This encodes CASSQARRNTEAFF.

This clonotype was detected only a few times. The rearrangement links TRBV28 to TRBJ1-5; 8 bases line up with TRBD1. The germline V gene encodes CDR1 MDHEN and CDR2 SYDVKM. The CDR3 is made up of 16 amino acids. V lost 3 bases and J lost 5; bases outside the gene matches: 9. The CDR3 DNA reads as TGTGCCAGCAGTTTTCAAGGACAGGGAGTCCATCAGCCCCAGCATTTT. It is translated as CASSFQGQGVHQPQHF.

The chain links TRBV11-2 to TRBJ2-2; 9 nucleotides match TRBD1. This CDR3 region has 17 residues. V lost 4 bases to trimming and J lost 5 bases; unmatched junction nucleotides: 11. CDR1 is SGHAT and CDR2 is FQNNGV in the germline V gene. The CDR3 nucleotides read TGTGCCAGCAGCTCCCCCTTGACAGGGGGTTTGACCGGGGAGCTGTTTTTT. Its protein is CASSSPLTGGLTGELFF.

This chain links TRBV29-1 with TRBJ2-7, with D uncertain. The CDR3 length is 13 residues. Germline V lookup: CDR1 SQVTM, CDR2 ANQGSEA. V gave up 0 bases and J gave up 2 bases, with 8 bases separating them. The CDR3: CSVEDRQAYEQYF. Here the CDR3 DNA reads TGCAGCGTTGAAGATCGGCAGGCCTACGAGCAGTACTTC.

The rearrangement joins TRBV24-1 to TRBJ1-2; no definite D call. The V end was cut by 1 base, the J end by 5 bases, with 19 bases between. The length of the CDR3 is 17 residues. Germline V CDR1 and CDR2: KGHDR, SFDVKD. The CDR3 sequence: CATSDFFRSDYLYGYTF. As DNA, the CDR3 is TGTGCCACCAGTGATTTTTTCCGGTCGGACTACCTTTATGGCTACACCTTC.

V usage is TRBV4-1 and J usage is TRBJ1-4; perhaps TRBD1 as D (5 bases). V was shortened by 1 base and J by 8 bases, with 11 bases between the two germline ends. The germline V gene has CDR1 MGHRA and CDR2 YSYEKL. The CDR3 sequence is 14 residues long. The CDR3 reads CASSQVAGYEKLFF. The CDR3 DNA reads TGCGCCAGCAGCCAAGTGGCAGGGTACGAAAAACTGTTTTTT.

The CDR3 DNA reads as TGTGCCAGCAGCCCGGAGGGGGTAGCGGGGGGGCCAGGCAAAAACATTCAGTACTTC. This sequence encodes CASSPEGVAGGPGKNIQYF. V is TRBV7-2 and J is TRBJ2-4, with TRBD2 identical over 11 bases. V lost 5 bases and J lost 3; bases outside the gene matches: 15. The CDR3 has 19 residues. Germline V gene data show CDR1 as SGHTA and CDR2 as FQGNSA.

CDR3 sequence reads: CSARERGFEQYF. The DNA of the CDR3 is TGCAGTGCTAGAGAAAGAGGGTTCGAGCAGTACTTC. The rearrangement joins TRBV20-1 to TRBJ2-4; perhaps TRBD2 as D (5 bases). TRBJ2-7 matches the DNA end more closely, so the J call is doubtful. This CDR3 contains 12 residues. The germline V gene has CDR1 DFQATT and CDR2 SNEGSKA (reference sequence).

The chain has TRBV3-1 and TRBJ2-5; D remains ambiguous. The CDR3 sequence is 15 residues long. The germline gives CDR1 LGHDT, CDR2 YNNKEL (reference sequence). V was pared by 7 bases and J by 0 bases, with 15 bases between. CDR3 coding DNA: TGTGCCAGCAACCTCCCGACTGGATACCAAGAGACCCAGTACTTC. Translation gives CASNLPTGYQETQYF.

This clonotype has only a few counts. The chain recombines TRBV20-1 with TRBJ2-1; D gene unclear. The CDR3 runs 11 residues. Trimming stripped 3 bases from V and 12 bases from J, with 12 bases between. CDR1 and CDR2 (germline): DFQATT, SNEGSKA (reference sequence). The CDR3 loop is CSARVSDWQFF. DNA of the CDR3: TGCAGTGCTAGGGTCAGCGACTGGCAGTTCTTC.

This chain joins TRBV20-1 and TRBJ2-7; 9 nucleotides align to TRBD2. After removal of 6 bases from V and 0 bases from J, the junction contained 18 bases not matched to a gene. CDR3 length: 18 amino acids. CDR1 and CDR2 (germline): DFQATT, SNEGSKA (reference sequence). CDR3 nucleotide sequence: TGCAGTGCCCTCCGGCCCAGCGGGGGGTCCCCAAACTCCTACGAGCAGTACTTC. This encodes CSALRPSGGSPNSYEQYF.

This clonotype was seen more than once but under ten times. V usage is TRBV10-3 and J usage is TRBJ1-2, with 8 positions matching TRBD1. CDR3 length: 14 residues. The germline V gene has CDR1 ENHRY and CDR2 SYGVKD. V shed 3 bases and J 6 bases; nucleotides not matched to a gene: 6. The CDR3, as DNA: TGTGCCATCAGTGAATGGACAGGGAGGAATGGCTACACCTTC. Its translation is CAISEWTGRNGYTF.

The sample holds many counts of this clonotype. The V and J genes are TRBV29-1 and TRBJ2-1, with 15 bases matching TRBD2. This CDR3 contains 14 residues. Germline V CDR1 and CDR2: SQVTM, ANQGSEA. J was trimmed by 7 bases and V by 6 bases; bases with no gene match: 4. In DNA form, the CDR3 reads TGCAGCGTCCCGGGACTAGCGGGGGGTAATGAGCAGTTCTTC. Translation: CSVPGLAGGNEQFF.